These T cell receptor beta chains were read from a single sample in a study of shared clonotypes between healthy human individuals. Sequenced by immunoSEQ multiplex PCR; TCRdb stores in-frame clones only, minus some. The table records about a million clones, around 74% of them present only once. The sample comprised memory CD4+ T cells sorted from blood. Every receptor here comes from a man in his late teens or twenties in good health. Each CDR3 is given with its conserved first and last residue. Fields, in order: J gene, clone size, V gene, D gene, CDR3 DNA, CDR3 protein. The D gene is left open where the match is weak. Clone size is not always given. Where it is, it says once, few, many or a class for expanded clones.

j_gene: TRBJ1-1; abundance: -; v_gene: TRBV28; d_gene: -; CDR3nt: TGTGCCAGCAGTTTAAGTAGGGCTGTGGCTTTCTTT; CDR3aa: CASSLSRAVAFF
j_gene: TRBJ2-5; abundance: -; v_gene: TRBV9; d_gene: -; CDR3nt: TGTGCCAGCGCACGGAACCAAGAGACCCAGTACTTC; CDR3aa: CASARNQETQYF
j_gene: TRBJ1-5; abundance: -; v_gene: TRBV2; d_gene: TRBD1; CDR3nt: TGTGCCAGCAGTACTGGGTCCGACAGGGGGAATCAGCCCCAGCATTTT; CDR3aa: CASSTGSDRGNQPQHF
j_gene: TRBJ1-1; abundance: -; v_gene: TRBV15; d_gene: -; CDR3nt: TGTGCCACCAGCAGAGATGGCCGAATCTCTGAAGCTTTCTTT; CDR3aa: CATSRDGRISEAFF
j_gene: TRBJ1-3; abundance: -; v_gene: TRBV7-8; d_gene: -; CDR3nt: TGTGCCAGCAGCTTACGGCAGGCGGGGTCTGGAAACACCATATATTTT; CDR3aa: CASSLRQAGSGNTIYF
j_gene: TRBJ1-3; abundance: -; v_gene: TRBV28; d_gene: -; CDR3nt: TGTGCCAGCAGCCCCCCCAGGGGCCGGATAGGAAACACCATATATTTT; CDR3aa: CASSPPRGRIGNTIYF
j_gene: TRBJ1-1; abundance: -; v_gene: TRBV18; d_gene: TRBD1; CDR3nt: TGTGCCAGCCGAGACGACAGGGGGCTGAACACTGAAGCTTTCTTT; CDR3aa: CASRDDRGLNTEAFF
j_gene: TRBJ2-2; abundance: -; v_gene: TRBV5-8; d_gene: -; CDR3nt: TGTGCCAGCAGCTTGTTGGGGGCCCCGAACACCGGGGAGCTGTTTTTT; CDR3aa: CASSLLGAPNTGELFF
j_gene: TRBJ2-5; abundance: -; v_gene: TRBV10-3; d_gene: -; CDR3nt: TGTGCCATCAGTGACGGCGTTCAAGAGACCCAGTACTTC; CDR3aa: CAISDGVQETQYF
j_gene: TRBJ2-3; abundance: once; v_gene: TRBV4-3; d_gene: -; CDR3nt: TGCGCCAGCAGCCAAGAGCGGGAAATCAAGCAGTATTTT; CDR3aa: CASSQEREIKQYF
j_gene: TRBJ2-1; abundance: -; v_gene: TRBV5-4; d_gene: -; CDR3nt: TGTGCCAGCAGCGACCCTAGCTCCTACAATGAGCAGTTCTTC; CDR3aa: CASSDPSSYNEQFF
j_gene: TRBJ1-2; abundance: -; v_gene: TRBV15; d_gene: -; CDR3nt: TGTGCCACCAGCAGAGAGGACAGAAACTATGGCTACACCTTC; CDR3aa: CATSREDRNYGYTF
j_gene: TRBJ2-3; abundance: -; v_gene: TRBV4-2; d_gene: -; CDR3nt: TGTGCCAGCAGCTCCGATATTAAAAAACACGGCAGCACAGATACGCAGTATTTT; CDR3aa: CASSSDIKKHGSTDTQYF
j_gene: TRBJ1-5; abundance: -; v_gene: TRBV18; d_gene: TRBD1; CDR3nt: TGTGCCAGCTCACCGGGGACAGGGAACAGTCAGCCCCAGCATTTT; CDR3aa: CASSPGTGNSQPQHF
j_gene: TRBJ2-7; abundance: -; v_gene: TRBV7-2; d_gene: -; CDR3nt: TGTGCCAGCAGCGGGTTTAACTCCTACGAGCAGTACTTC; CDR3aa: CASSGFNSYEQYF
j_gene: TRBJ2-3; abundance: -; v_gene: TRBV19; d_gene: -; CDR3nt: TGTGCCAGTAGTAAGCTGGGCAGCACAGATACGCAGTATTTT; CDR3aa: CASSKLGSTDTQYF
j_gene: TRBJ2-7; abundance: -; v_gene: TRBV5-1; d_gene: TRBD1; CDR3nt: TGCGCCAGCAGCTTGGGGGGACAGAAAGCCTACGAGCAGTACTTC; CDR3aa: CASSLGGQKAYEQYF
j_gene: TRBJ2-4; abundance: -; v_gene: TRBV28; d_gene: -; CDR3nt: TGTGCCAGCAGTGGAGGGGCTATAGCCAAAAACATTCAGTACTTC; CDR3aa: CASSGGAIAKNIQYF
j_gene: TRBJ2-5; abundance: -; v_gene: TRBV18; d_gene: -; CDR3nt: TGTGCCAGCTCACCGGAAACTAGGAATCAAGAGACCCAGTACTTC; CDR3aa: CASSPETRNQETQYF
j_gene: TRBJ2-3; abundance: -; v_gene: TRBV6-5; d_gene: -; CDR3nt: TGTGCCAGTAATGCTGGGGATTGGGATACGCAGTATTTT; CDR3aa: CASNAGDWDTQYF
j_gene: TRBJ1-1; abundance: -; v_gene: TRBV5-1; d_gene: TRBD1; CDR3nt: TGCGCCAGCACTAACTCAGGGGGCACTGAAGCTTTCTTT; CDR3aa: CASTNSGGTEAFF
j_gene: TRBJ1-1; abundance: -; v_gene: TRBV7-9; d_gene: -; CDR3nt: TGTGCCAGCAGCCGCCAGAACACTGAAGCTTTCTTT; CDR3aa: CASSRQNTEAFF
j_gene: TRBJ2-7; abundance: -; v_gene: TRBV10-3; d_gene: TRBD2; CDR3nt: TGTGCCATCAGTGTAGGGACTAGCGGTCCCGAGCAGTACTTC; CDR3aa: CAISVGTSGPEQYF
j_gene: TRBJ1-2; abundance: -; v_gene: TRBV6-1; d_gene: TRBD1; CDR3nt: TGTGCCAGCAGTGAACCGACCTGGACAGGGCCGGGGTACACCTTC; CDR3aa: CASSEPTWTGPGYTF
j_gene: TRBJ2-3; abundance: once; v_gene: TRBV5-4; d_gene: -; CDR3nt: TGTGCCAGCAGCCCCGCCGGGGGCCGCACAGATACGCAGTATTTT; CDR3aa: CASSPAGGRTDTQYF
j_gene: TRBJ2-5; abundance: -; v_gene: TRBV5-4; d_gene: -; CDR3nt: TGTGCCAGCAGCTCTGGGTCCCAAGAGACCCAGTACTTC; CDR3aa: CASSSGSQETQYF
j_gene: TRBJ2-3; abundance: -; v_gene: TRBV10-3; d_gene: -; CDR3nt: TGTGCCATCAGTGAGGGAAGCACAGATACGCAGTATTTT; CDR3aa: CAISEGSTDTQYF
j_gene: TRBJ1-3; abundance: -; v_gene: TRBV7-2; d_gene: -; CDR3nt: TGTGCCAGCAGCTTAGGGGCTTTTGGAAACACCATATATTTT; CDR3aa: CASSLGAFGNTIYF
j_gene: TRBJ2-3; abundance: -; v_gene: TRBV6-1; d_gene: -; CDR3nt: TGTGCCAGCAGTGAAAGTGTGTTTCGCGGCCCCACAGATACGCAGTATTTT; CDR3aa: CASSESVFRGPTDTQYF
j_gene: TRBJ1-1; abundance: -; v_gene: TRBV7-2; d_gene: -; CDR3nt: TGTGCCAGCAGCTTAGTAGGTTTTGAAGCTTTCTTT; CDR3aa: CASSLVGFEAFF
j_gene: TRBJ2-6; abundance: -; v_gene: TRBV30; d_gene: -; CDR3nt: TGTGCCTGGAGTGTTGGGGGAGCGCTAGGGGCCAACGTCCTGACTTTC; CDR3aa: CAWSVGGALGANVLTF
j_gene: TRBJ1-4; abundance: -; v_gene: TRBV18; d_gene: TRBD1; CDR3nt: TGTGCCAGCTTTACTCAGGGGGCAAACGGAAAACTGTTTTTT; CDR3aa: CASFTQGANGKLFF
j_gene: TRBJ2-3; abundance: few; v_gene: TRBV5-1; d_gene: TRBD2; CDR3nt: TGCGCCAGCATGCCTGAGTTAAGCGGGGGATCAGATACGCAGTATTTT; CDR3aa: CASMPELSGGSDTQYF
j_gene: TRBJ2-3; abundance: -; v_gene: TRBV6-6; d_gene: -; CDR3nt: TGTGCCAGCAGCCTCTCAGATACGCAGTATTTT; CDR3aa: CASSLSDTQYF
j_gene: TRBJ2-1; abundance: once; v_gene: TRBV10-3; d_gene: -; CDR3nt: TGTGCCATCAGTGAGTCTCTAGCACGAGAGCAGTTCTTC; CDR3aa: CAISESLAREQFF
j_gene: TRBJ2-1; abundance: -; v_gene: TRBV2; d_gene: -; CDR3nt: TGTGCCAGCAATGGCGGGTATTCCTACAATGAGCAGTTCTTC; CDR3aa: CASNGGYSYNEQFF
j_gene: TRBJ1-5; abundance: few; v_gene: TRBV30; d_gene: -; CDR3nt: TGTGCCTGGAGTGCGTTTGCAGGGTTCGATCAGCCCCAGCATTTT; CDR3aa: CAWSAFAGFDQPQHF
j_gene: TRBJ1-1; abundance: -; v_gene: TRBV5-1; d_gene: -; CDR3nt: TGCGCCAGCACCCCTGGCGGGCTCGGGAACACTGAAGCTTTCTTT; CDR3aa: CASTPGGLGNTEAFF
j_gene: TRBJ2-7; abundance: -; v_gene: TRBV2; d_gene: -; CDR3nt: TGTGCCAGCAGTCCCGACAGGAACCGCTACGAGCAGTACTTC; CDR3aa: CASSPDRNRYEQYF
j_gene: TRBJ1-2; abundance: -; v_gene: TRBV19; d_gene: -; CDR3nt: TGTGCCAGTATCCGTGGGGGATCCACAAACTATGGCTACACCTTC; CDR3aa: CASIRGGSTNYGYTF